This TCR beta chain was identified in a study of blood T cell repertoires in COVID-19. Turning to the study itself: Some COVID-19 samples were acute and others convalescent; all came from the United States, Italy and Spain. PBMCs, B-cell-depleted T cells, or T cells provided the cDNA or gDNA that made up the material.

Original processing notes: Nucleated cell number was recorded as an estimate derived from reference gene primer amplification. Using immunoSEQ multiplex PCR, the repertoire was profiled, and TCRdb retains in-frame clones only, with some absent. From that table come the V and J calls and clone size; the DNA was used to work out D and trimming. The data show about 120,000 clones, around three quarters seen once. The sequenced sample consisted of peripheral blood. This TCR derives from a woman of 80 years or more with acute or convalescent COVID-19.

The CDR3 DNA sequence: TGTGCCAGCAGCGCCCGACAGGGGTTGAACACTGAAGCTTTCTTT. Amino acids: CASSARQGLNTEAFF. The chain has TRBV7-9 and TRBJ1-1, with 8 bases fitting TRBD1. This CDR3 has 15 amino acids. Germline CDR1 SEHNR, CDR2 FQNEAQ (reference sequence). The ends lost 5 bases at V and 0 bases at J; junction bases unmatched: 5.